A few counts support the clone carrying this T cell receptor beta chain. Its antigen is currently unknown. Germline CDR1 reads SEHNR; CDR2 reads FQNEAQ (reference sequence). The CDR3 has 18 residues. The V end lost 7 bases, the J end lost 0 bases, and 22 bases lay between the germline ends. The data derive from a study of beta chain features in type 1 diabetes. In the study overall: All of the samples together had 85 million to 130 million sorted cells examined.

A heparinised blood draw that averaged around 110 mL was obtained once from each donor. Stem cell-like memory, regulatory, central memory and naive CD4+ cells were sorted via CD45RO/CCR7/CD25/CD127/CD95/CD27. Study-level results: cDNA sequencing could over-represent cells with high TCR expression.

Every isolated RNA sample was fully reverse transcribed, so sequencing captured expressed TCRB transcripts. Sequenced by immunoSEQ multiplex PCR; TCRdb stores in-frame clones only, minus some. The data show hundreds of thousands of clones, with over 9.5% seen just once and 0.017% held by the top ten. This clonotype originated in a man aged 18 to 30 in good health. The V and J genes are TRBV7-9 and TRBJ2-4, with D tentatively TRBD2 (6 bases). Material for sequencing was naive CD4+ T cells from blood. The CDR3 nucleotides are TGTGCCAGCACCCATGATTGGGGAGGTCCCCTAGCCAAAAACATTCAGTACTTC. It encodes CASTHDWGGPLAKNIQYF.